Each of the 28 T cell receptor beta chains below was sequenced from the same sample in a study of cytomegalovirus exposure and HLA in healthy donors (dated by TCRdb to 2015 to 2018). Library method: the immunoSEQ multiplex PCR assay. The multiplex PCR relied on a mix of 60 forward primers for TCR Vbeta segments and 13 reverse primers for TCR Jbeta segments. This is the immuneACCESS table as TCRdb keeps it, with only in-frame sequences that have V and J called. A part of the clones is gone; compared with another copy, unresolved V genes explain less than half, and the rest is unexplained. Present in this sample are about 38,000 clones, approximately 90% of which were seen just once. The top ten constitute over 10% of the sample. Sequenced material: PBMCs. The receptors here all came from a woman in her 40s in good health and CMV-seropositive.

The chain links TRBV29-1 to TRBJ2-5, with 9 bases lining up with TRBD1. The CDR3 runs 19 residues. The ends lost 6 bases at V and 2 bases at J; junction bases unmatched: 22. Germline V gene data show CDR1 as SQVTM and CDR2 as ANQGSEA. DNA of the CDR3: TGCAGCGTCCGCCCCGGGACAGGGTGGGGATTAAGAGGTCAAGAGACCCAGTACTTC. Its translation: CSVRPGTGWGLRGQETQYF.

This chain uses TRBV5-1 with TRBJ1-1; TRBD1 agrees at 8 bases. The CDR3 has 16 amino acids. Germline V gene data show CDR1 as SGHRS and CDR2 as YFSETQ. V lost 7 bases to trimming and J lost 2 bases; unmatched junction nucleotides: 13. The CDR3 coding sequence is TGCGCCAGCTCCCGGGACGTGGACAGGGCCAACACTGAAGCTTTCTTT. It codes for CASSRDVDRANTEAFF. Filled out from reference TRBV5-1 and TRBJ1-1, the complete variable domain reads KAGVTQTPRYLIKTRGQQVTLSCSPISGHRSVSWYQQTPGQGLQFLFEYFSETQRNKGNFPGRFSGRQFSNSRSEMNVSTLELGDSALYLCASSRDVDRANTEAFFGQGTRLTVV.

The chain links TRBV5-6 to TRBJ2-2; 7 nucleotides line up with TRBD1. CDR1 and CDR2 from the germline V gene are SGHDT and YYEEEE. The V and J ends lost 4 bases and 3 bases, in that order; junction bases with no gene match: 3. This CDR3 is 14 amino acids long. CDR3 sequence: CASSLGQYTGELFF. In DNA form, the CDR3 reads TGTGCCAGCAGCCTGGGACAGTACACCGGGGAGCTGTTTTTT.

The V gene is TRBV28, the J gene TRBJ2-3, with 15 bases identical to TRBD2. Germline-derived CDR1 and CDR2 are MDHEN and SYDVKM. The CDR3 totals 19 residues. After removal of 2 bases from V and 1 base from J, the junction contained 7 bases not matched to a gene. The CDR3 spells CASSLGTSGGSLGTDTQYF. The DNA of the CDR3 is TGTGCCAGCAGTTTAGGGACTAGCGGGGGGTCCTTGGGCACAGATACGCAGTATTTT.

The chain links TRBV29-1 to TRBJ2-1; tentatively, D is TRBD2 (5 bases). The CDR3 consists of 15 residues. V was clipped by 6 bases and J by 6 bases, with 21 bases between them. The germline V gene has CDR1 SQVTM and CDR2 ANQGSEA. The CDR3 protein is CSVSKGATGFNEQFF. CDR3 coding DNA: TGCAGCGTGTCGAAGGGAGCCACGGGTTTCAATGAGCAGTTCTTC.

The chain uses TRBV27 and TRBJ1-5, with TRBD1 matching over 7 bases. The CDR3 runs to 18 residues. V trimming: 5 bases; J trimming: 5 bases; junction bases outside the gene matches: 18. Germline V gene lookup returns CDR1 MNHEY and CDR2 SMNVEV (reference sequence). CDR3 DNA sequence: TGTGCCAGCAGTATGGCGATCCCAGGGGGTGGCTTCCATCAGCCCCAGCATTTT. Protein product: CASSMAIPGGGFHQPQHF.

The chain links TRBV4-2 to TRBJ2-5; the match to TRBD2 covers 8 bases. The CDR3 contains 15 residues. The germline V gene has CDR1 LGHNA and CDR2 YNFKEQ. J gave up 3 bases and V 4 bases, and 7 bases lay outside the gene matches. CDR3 DNA: TGTGCCAGCAGCCCCCGGGGGGGTTGGGAAGAGACCCAGTACTTC. It specifies CASSPRGGWEETQYF.

V usage is TRBV27 and J usage is TRBJ1-6, with TRBD1 as a possible D gene (6 bases). The CDR3 length is 17 residues. Germline lookup yields CDR1 MNHEY and CDR2 SMNVEV (reference sequence). The V end lost 7 bases, the J end lost 7 bases, and 23 bases lay between the germline ends. The CDR3 protein is CASTLALPGTLNSPLHF. The CDR3 bases are TGTGCCAGCACTTTGGCCCTGCCCGGGACACTGAATTCACCCCTCCACTTT.

The V and J genes are TRBV6-5 and TRBJ2-1, with a weak D call TRBD1 (6 bases). The CDR3 length is 14 residues. CDR1 and CDR2 from the germline V gene are MNHEY and SVGAGI. The V end was cut by 7 bases, the J end by 2 bases, with 12 bases between. The CDR3 region has the DNA TGTGCCAGCATGAGGGCAGGGGCCTACAATGAGCAGTTCTTC. Protein: CASMRAGAYNEQFF.

In this sample, this clone turned up once. This chain joins TRBV18 and TRBJ2-7; 10 bases match TRBD1. Germline CDR1 and CDR2: KGHSH and LQKENI. CDR3 length: 16 amino acids. V shed 6 bases, J shed 0 bases, and the junction held 8 bases outside the gene matches. As DNA, the CDR3 is TGTGCCAGCTCGCCCGGGGACAGGGGAAACTCCTACGAGCAGTACTTC. Encoded protein: CASSPGDRGNSYEQYF.

The rearrangement links TRBV7-2 to TRBJ2-5, with a weak D call TRBD1 (5 bases). CDR1 is SGHTA and CDR2 is FQGNSA in the germline V gene. Trimming took 5 bases from V and 5 from J, leaving 15 bases between them. This CDR3 region has 14 residues. CDR3: CASSLARASETQYF. In nucleotides, the CDR3 is TGTGCCAGCAGCCTCGCCAGGGCTAGTGAGACCCAGTACTTC.

This clone is termed medium-sized (0.01 to 0.1%). The V and J genes are TRBV27 and TRBJ2-7, with 9 bases identical to TRBD1. The CDR3 runs to 13 residues. The ends lost 3 bases at V and 6 bases at J; junction bases unmatched: 3. Germline lookup yields CDR1 MNHEY and CDR2 SMNVEV (reference sequence). CDR3 nucleotides: TGTGCCAGCAGTTTCTACAGGGGGCGCGAGCAGTACTTC. It is translated as CASSFYRGREQYF.

The chain uses TRBV5-1 and TRBJ1-6; D is possibly TRBD1 (6 bases). The CDR3 spans 15 residues. V was clipped by 0 bases and J by 7 bases, with 11 bases between them. Germline values: CDR1 SGHRS, CDR2 YFSETQ. CDR3 sequence (DNA): TGCGCCAGCAGCTTGGGCACGGACAGCAATTCACCCCTCCACTTT. Protein: CASSLGTDSNSPLHF. Full variable domain (remainder filled in from reference TRBV5-1 and TRBJ1-6): KAGVTQTPRYLIKTRGQQVTLSCSPISGHRSVSWYQQTPGQGLQFLFEYFSETQRNKGNFPGRFSGRQFSNSRSEMNVSTLELGDSALYLCASSLGTDSNSPLHFGNGTRLTVT.

The chain uses TRBV10-3 and TRBJ1-4; D ambiguous. This CDR3 is 12 amino acids long. Per the germline V gene, CDR1 is ENHRY and CDR2 is SYGVKD. V lost 0 bases, J lost 10 bases, and 6 bases lay in between. The CDR3 bases are TGTGCCATCAGTGAGTCTCTGAGAAAACTGTTTTTT. This sequence encodes CAISESLRKLFF.

The V gene is TRBV9, the J gene TRBJ2-3; 9 bases are shared with TRBD2. The J segment lost 6 bases and the V segment lost 3 bases, leaving 8 bases of the junction unmatched. Germline-derived CDR1 and CDR2 are SGDLS and YYNGEE. The CDR3 length is 15 residues. In DNA form, the CDR3 reads TGTGCCAGCAGCGACCGCCGGAGCGGGGGGGATACGCAGTATTTT. This sequence encodes CASSDRRSGGDTQYF.

This sequence joins TRBV18 and TRBJ2-2; D perhaps matches TRBD1 (6 bases). CDR1 KGHSH and CDR2 LQKENI come from the germline V gene. Trimming took 3 bases from V and 1 from J, leaving 9 bases between them. CDR3 length: 15 residues. The CDR3 loop reads CASSPKTGNTGELFF. The DNA of the CDR3 is TGTGCCAGCTCACCGAAGACAGGGAACACCGGGGAGCTGTTTTTT.

This chain links TRBV6-1 with TRBJ1-5; D is unclear. This CDR3 is built from 14 residues. Germline lookup yields CDR1 MNHNS and CDR2 SASEGT. The V and J ends lost 3 bases and 13 bases respectively, with 19 bases between them. The CDR3 DNA is TGTGCCAGCAGTGAGGGTGGTTTACGCTTACAGCAGCATTTT. It specifies CASSEGGLRLQQHF.

The J gene is TRBJ1-5, the V gene TRBV7-9, with unresolved D. The V and J ends lost 5 bases and 0 bases respectively, with 8 bases between them. The CDR3 contains 14 residues. CDR1 SEHNR and CDR2 FQNEAQ come from the germline V gene (reference sequence). This CDR3 reads CASSLTDSNQPQHF. The CDR3 bases are TGTGCCAGCAGCCTCACTGATAGCAATCAGCCCCAGCATTTT.

Concerning this clone itself: One junction end does not reproduce the germline sequence, and a read error may be involved. This sequence joins TRBV7-9 and TRBJ2-1, with 8 bases that match TRBD2. From germline, CDR1 is SEHNR and CDR2 FQNEAQ (reference sequence). The length of the CDR3 is 19 residues. The CDR3 sequence: CSSSLVGWKRGLPGNEQFF. The CDR3 DNA is TGTTCCAGCAGCTTAGTGGGTTGGAAGCGGGGGCTACCAGGCAATGAGCAGTTCTTC.

This clone has a single count. The chain recombines TRBV6-6 with TRBJ1-2; tentatively, D is TRBD1 (5 bases). V was clipped by 6 bases and J by 1 base, with 9 bases between them. From germline, CDR1 is MNHNY and CDR2 SVGAGI (reference sequence). The CDR3 runs to 13 residues. The CDR3 sequence is CASSLGGNYGYTF. The CDR3 DNA sequence: TGTGCCAGCAGCCTGGGGGGTAACTATGGCTACACCTTC.

The rearrangement links TRBV9 to TRBJ2-2; the match to TRBD2 covers 9 bases. CDR3 length equals 15 residues. Germline CDR1 SGDLS, CDR2 YYNGEE. Losses at the gene ends were 4 bases for V and 2 bases for J; bases not matched to a gene: 3. CDR3 sequence: CASSRLAANTGELFF. In DNA, the CDR3 is TGTGCCAGCAGCCGACTAGCGGCTAACACCGGGGAGCTGTTTTTT.

The genes are TRBV2 and TRBJ1-6, with D perhaps TRBD1 (6 bases). CDR1 and CDR2 from the germline V gene are SNHLY and FYNNEI. The length of the CDR3 is 13 residues. Trimming pared 5 bases from V and 6 bases from J, leaving 8 bases between. The CDR3 DNA reads as TGTGCCAGCAGTAAGGGGGTTAATTCACCCCTCCACTTT. As protein: CASSKGVNSPLHF.

This clone appeared a few times. The chain uses TRBV19 and TRBJ1-5, with TRBD1 matching 7 bases. The CDR3 loop spans 13 amino acids. Germline trimming cut 7 bases from V and 5 bases from J; bases unmatched to any gene: 5. Looked up from germline, CDR1 is LNHDA and CDR2 is SQIVND (reference sequence). The CDR3 DNA is TGTGCCAGTAAGTACAGGGGTGATCAGCCCCAGCATTTT. Translation: CASKYRGDQPQHF.

Regarding this clone: Different DNA sequences within this sample yield the same CDR3. The V call is TRBV28, the J call TRBJ2-5; 7 bases agree with TRBD2. Germline trimming cut 2 bases from V and 6 bases from J; bases unmatched to any gene: 12. The CDR3 spans 16 residues. Germline V gives CDR1 MDHEN, CDR2 SYDVKM. The CDR3 spells CASSLNPTGGTKTQYF. For the CDR3, the DNA is TGTGCCAGCAGTTTAAACCCGACGGGGGGTACGAAGACCCAGTACTTC. Full variable domain (missing parts from reference TRBV28 and TRBJ2-5): DVKVTQSSRYLVKRTGEKVFLECVQDMDHENMFWYRQDPGLGLRLIYFSYDVKMKEKGDIPEGYSVSREKKERFSLILESASTNQTSMYLCASSLNPTGGTKTQYFGPGTRLLVL.

This chain uses TRBV7-8 with TRBJ1-1; TRBD1 is a possible D gene (6 bases). Trimming removed 4 bases at V and 4 bases at J, with 16 bases between. CDR1 is SGHVS and CDR2 is FQNEAQ in the germline V gene. This CDR3 has 15 amino acids. The CDR3 region is CASSYHRVGSTEAFF. The DNA for the CDR3 is TGTGCCAGCAGCTACCACAGGGTGGGAAGCACTGAAGCTTTCTTT.

The chain joins TRBV11-3 to TRBJ1-3; D call uncertain. The CDR3 extends over 14 amino acids. Germline V gene sequence: CDR1 SGHNT, CDR2 YENEEA. V was pared by 5 bases and J by 0 bases, with 8 bases between. The CDR3 spells CASSTSSSGNTIYF. The CDR3 DNA is TGTGCCAGCAGCACTTCTTCCTCTGGAAACACCATATATTTT.

The rearrangement joins TRBV18 to TRBJ2-3, with 7 bases fitting TRBD2. CDR3 size: 15 residues. Trimming removed 4 bases from V and 2 bases from J; junction bases left unmatched: 6. Germline V gene lookup returns CDR1 KGHSH and CDR2 LQKENI. CDR3 amino acids: CASSLREGNTDTQYF. CDR3 bases: TGTGCCAGCTCACTCAGGGAGGGCAACACAGATACGCAGTATTTT.

The chain couples TRBV5-1 to TRBJ1-3, with TRBD1 identical over 9 bases. CDR3 length: 14 amino acids. Germline CDR1 SGHRS, CDR2 YFSETQ. V trimming: 4 bases; J trimming: 4 bases; junction bases outside the gene matches: 3. For the CDR3, the DNA is TGCGCCAGCAGCCCCGGGACAGGGGGAAACACCATATATTTT. Translation gives CASSPGTGGNTIYF. The entire variable domain, with the rest obtained from reference TRBV5-1 and TRBJ1-3, is as follows: KAGVTQTPRYLIKTRGQQVTLSCSPISGHRSVSWYQQTPGQGLQFLFEYFSETQRNKGNFPGRFSGRQFSNSRSEMNVSTLELGDSALYLCASSPGTGGNTIYFGEGSWLTVV.